This TCR beta chain was identified during a study of T cells in Graves' hyperthyroidism and ophthalmopathy. The table lists this clonotype with a few counts. The CDR3 covers 14 residues. Trimming took 2 bases from V and 4 from J, leaving 9 bases between them. Germline V lookup: CDR1 MDHEN, CDR2 SYDVKM. Stable Graves' hyperthyroidism meant no ophthalmopathy progression within 18 months. On the basis of clinical symptoms, serum thyroxine and TRAb, thyroid ultrasound and orbital computed tomography, diagnoses were made. Amplified TCR beta CDR3 regions derived from RNA transcripts. Initially, a first-round RT-PCR of the TCR CDR3 employed the HTBI primer set. In TCRdb, the multiplex PCR reads were re-called with MiXCR into one record per CDR3 protein. The table shows around 210,000 distinct CDR3 sequences, with roughly a sixth occurring only once.

The chain uses TRBV28 and TRBJ1-3, with D maybe TRBD1 (5 bases). The sequence was obtained from a woman aged 50 to 60 with Graves' hyperthyroidism. Sequenced material: blood. CDR3 region: CASSLGGWGNTIYF. CDR3 DNA sequence: TGTGCCAGCAGTTTAGGGGGGTGGGGAAACACCATATATTTT. Using reference TRBV28 and TRBJ1-3 for the parts outside the CDR3, the full variable domain is DVKVTQSSRYLVKRTGEKVFLECVQDMDHENMFWYRQDPGLGLRLIYFSYDVKMKEKGDIPEGYSVSREKKERFSLILESASTNQTSMYLCASSLGGWGNTIYFGEGSWLTVV.